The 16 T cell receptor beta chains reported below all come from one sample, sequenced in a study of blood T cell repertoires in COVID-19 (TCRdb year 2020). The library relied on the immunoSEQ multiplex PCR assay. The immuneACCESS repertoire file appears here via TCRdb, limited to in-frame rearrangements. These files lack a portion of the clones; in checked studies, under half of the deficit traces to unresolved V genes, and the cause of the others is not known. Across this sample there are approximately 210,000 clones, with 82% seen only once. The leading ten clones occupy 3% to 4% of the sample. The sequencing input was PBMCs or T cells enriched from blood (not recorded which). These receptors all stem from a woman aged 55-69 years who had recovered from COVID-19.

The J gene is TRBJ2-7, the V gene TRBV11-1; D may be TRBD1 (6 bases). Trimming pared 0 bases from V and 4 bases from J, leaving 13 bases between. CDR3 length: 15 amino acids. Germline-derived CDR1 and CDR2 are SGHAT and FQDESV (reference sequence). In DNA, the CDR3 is TGTGCCAGCAGCTTAGCGGCAGGGGATTTATACGAGCAGTACTTC. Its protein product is CASSLAAGDLYEQYF.

The CDR3 DNA reads as TGTGCCAGCAGCCAGGGACTAGCGGGGGCGAGGAACACCGGGGAGCTGTTTTTT. It codes for CASSQGLAGARNTGELFF. The V gene is TRBV7-3, the J gene TRBJ2-2; TRBD2 matches 14 bases. Trimming cost V 5 bases and J 1 base; bases outside gene matches: 6. The CDR3 is made up of 18 amino acids. In germline, CDR1 is SGHTA, CDR2 FQGTGA.

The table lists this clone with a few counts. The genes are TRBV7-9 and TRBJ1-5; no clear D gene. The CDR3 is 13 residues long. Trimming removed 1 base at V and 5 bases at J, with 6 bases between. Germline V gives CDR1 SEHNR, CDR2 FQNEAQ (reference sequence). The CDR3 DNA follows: TGTGCCAGCAGCTTAGAAGGAGATCAGCCCCAGCATTTT. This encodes CASSLEGDQPQHF.

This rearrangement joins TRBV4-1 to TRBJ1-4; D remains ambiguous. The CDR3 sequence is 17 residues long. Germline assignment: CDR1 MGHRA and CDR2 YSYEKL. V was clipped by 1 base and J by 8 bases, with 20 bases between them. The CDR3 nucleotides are TGCGCCAGCAGCCAAGTCTCCTCTGGGCGATTCTTGGAAAAACTGTTTTTT. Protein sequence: CASSQVSSGRFLEKLFF.

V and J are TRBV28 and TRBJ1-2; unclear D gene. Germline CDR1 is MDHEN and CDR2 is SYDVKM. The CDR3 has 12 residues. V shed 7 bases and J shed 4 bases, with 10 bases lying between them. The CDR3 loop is CASTGQIYGYTF. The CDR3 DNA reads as TGTGCCAGCACTGGGCAGATCTATGGCTACACCTTC.

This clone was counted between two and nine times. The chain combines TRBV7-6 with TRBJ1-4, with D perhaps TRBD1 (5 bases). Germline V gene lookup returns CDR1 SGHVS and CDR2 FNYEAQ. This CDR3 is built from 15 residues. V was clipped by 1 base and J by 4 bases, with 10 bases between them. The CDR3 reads CASSLGAGVNEKLFF. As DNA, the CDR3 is TGTGCCAGCAGCTTAGGGGCGGGGGTTAATGAAAAACTGTTTTTT. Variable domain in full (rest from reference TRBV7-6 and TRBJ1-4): GAGVSQSPRYKVTKRGQDVALRCDPISGHVSLYWYRQALGQGPEFLTYFNYEAQQDKSGLPNDRFSAERPEGSISTLTIQRTEQRDSAMYRCASSLGAGVNEKLFFGSGTQLSVL.

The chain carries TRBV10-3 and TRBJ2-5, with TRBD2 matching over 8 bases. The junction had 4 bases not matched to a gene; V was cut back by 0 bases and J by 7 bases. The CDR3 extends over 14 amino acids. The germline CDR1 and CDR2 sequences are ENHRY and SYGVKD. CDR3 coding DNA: TGTGCCATCAGTGAGTCGCGGGGGGAGGGGACCCAGTACTTC. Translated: CAISESRGEGTQYF.

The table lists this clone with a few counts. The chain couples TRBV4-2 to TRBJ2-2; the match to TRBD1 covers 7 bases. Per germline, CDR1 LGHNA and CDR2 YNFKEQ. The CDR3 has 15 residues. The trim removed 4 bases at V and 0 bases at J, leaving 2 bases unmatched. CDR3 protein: CASSPGTANTGELFF. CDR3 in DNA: TGTGCCAGCAGCCCCGGGACAGCGAACACCGGGGAGCTGTTTTTT.

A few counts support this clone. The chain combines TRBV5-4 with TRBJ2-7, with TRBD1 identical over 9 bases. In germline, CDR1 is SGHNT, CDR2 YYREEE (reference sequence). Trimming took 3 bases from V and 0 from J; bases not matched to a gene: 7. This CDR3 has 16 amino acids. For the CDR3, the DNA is TGTGCCAGCAGCTCCTACAGGGGGCTGGGCTCCTACGAGCAGTACTTC. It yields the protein CASSSYRGLGSYEQYF. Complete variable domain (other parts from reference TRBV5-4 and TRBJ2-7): ETGVTQSPTHLIKTRGQQVTLRCSSQSGHNTVSWYQQALGQGPQFIFQYYREEENGRGNFPPRFSGLQFPNYSSELNVNALELDDSALYLCASSSYRGLGSYEQYFGPGTRLTVT.

Here the CDR3 DNA reads TGTGCCAGCAGCTTAGCCCCGCGACAGGGGCCCTATGGCTACACCTTC. It encodes CASSLAPRQGPYGYTF. The J gene is TRBJ1-2, the V gene TRBV11-2; 8 positions agree with TRBD1. The CDR3 loop spans 16 amino acids. V lost 1 base to trimming and J lost 4 bases; unmatched junction nucleotides: 8. CDR1 is SGHAT and CDR2 is FQNNGV in the germline V gene.

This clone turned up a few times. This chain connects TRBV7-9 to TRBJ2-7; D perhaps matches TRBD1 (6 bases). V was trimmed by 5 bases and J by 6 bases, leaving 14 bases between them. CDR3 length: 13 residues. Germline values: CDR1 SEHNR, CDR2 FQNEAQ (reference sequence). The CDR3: CASSTSPGAEQYF. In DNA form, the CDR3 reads TGTGCCAGCAGCACGAGTCCAGGGGCCGAGCAGTACTTC.

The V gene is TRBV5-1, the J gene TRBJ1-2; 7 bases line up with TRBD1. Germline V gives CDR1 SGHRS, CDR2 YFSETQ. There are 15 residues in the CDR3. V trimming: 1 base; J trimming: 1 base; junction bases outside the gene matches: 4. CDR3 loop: CASSLSQGINYGYTF. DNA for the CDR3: TGCGCCAGCAGCTTGTCACAGGGGATTAACTATGGCTACACCTTC.

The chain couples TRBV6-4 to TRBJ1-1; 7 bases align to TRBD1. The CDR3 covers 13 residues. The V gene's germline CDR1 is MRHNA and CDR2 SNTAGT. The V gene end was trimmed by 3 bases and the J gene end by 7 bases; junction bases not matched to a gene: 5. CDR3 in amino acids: CASSEEGGGEAFF. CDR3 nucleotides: TGTGCCAGCAGTGAGGAAGGGGGCGGTGAAGCTTTCTTT.

The CDR3 nucleotides are TGCGCCAGAACCCACCGCCAGGGGCGATTTGGCTACACCTTC. Protein product: CARTHRQGRFGYTF. The V call is TRBV10-1, the J call TRBJ1-2, with a weak D call TRBD1 (6 bases). The CDR3 is 14 amino acids. Between the trimmed V and J ends, which lost 9 bases and 7 bases, there was a span of 21 bases. Germline-derived CDR1 and CDR2 are WNHNN and SYGVQD (reference sequence).

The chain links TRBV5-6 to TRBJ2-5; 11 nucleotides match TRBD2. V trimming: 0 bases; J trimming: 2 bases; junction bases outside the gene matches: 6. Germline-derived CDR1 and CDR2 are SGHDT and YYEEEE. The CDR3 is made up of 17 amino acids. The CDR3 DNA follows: TGTGCCAGCAGCTTGGGCTATAGCGGGAGGGATCAAGAGACCCAGTACTTC. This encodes CASSLGYSGRDQETQYF.

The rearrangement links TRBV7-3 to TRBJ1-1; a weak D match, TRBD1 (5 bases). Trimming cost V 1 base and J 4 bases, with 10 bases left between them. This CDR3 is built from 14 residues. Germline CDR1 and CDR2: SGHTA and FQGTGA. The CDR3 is CASSLNRGSTEAFF. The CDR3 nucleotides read TGTGCCAGCAGCTTAAATAGGGGTTCCACTGAAGCTTTCTTT.